The rows below give T cell receptor beta chains drawn from one sample of a study of cytomegalovirus exposure and HLA in healthy donors. The table came from immunoSEQ multiplex PCR; TCRdb's copy has only in-frame clones and leaves some out. The sample yields about 180,000 clones, 82% seen once. Sequenced: PBMCs. Receptors originate from a middle-aged man in good health and CMV-seronegative. Both conserved end residues are trimmed from each CDR3. The order of the fields is V gene, J gene, clone size, CDR3 protein. Rows may omit the clone size; those that give it use once, few, many or a size class.

TRBV27,TRBJ2-1,-,ASSSRQLLNNEQF
TRBV5-1,TRBJ2-2,-,ASSFIPKETGELF
TRBV7-3,TRBJ2-1,few,ASSFSGDYNEQF
TRBV9,TRBJ2-4,-,ASGGGGAQGNIQY
TRBV9,TRBJ1-3,-,ASSVTGATGNTIY
TRBV27,TRBJ2-2,once,ASSLGLPGLTGELF
TRBV7-8,TRBJ2-7,-,ASSWLAGGLFYEQY
TRBV9,TRBJ1-1,-,ASSVEGGDTEAF
TRBV6-5,TRBJ1-6,-,ASSYKGRISPSPLH
TRBV2,TRBJ1-3,once,ASSEDRDSGNTIY
TRBV19,TRBJ1-5,-,ASSLGTGQPQH
TRBV28,TRBJ1-5,-,ASSLSGQGIYQPQH
TRBV1,TRBJ2-3,-,TSSHELAGEMSTQY
TRBV6-5,TRBJ1-4,few,ASSYSGTVDEKLF
TRBV19,TRBJ1-2,-,ASRRSAPGQGSKNYGYT
TRBV15,TRBJ1-5,-,ATSREAGWSNQPQH
TRBV6-1,TRBJ2-7,-,ASSETLRGGRYEQY
TRBV7-7,TRBJ2-1,-,ASSEGQGATDEQF
TRBV6-6,TRBJ2-3,-,ASSRGLDGDTQY
TRBV4-1,TRBJ2-5,few,ASSQATGVGETQY
TRBV5-4,TRBJ1-2,-,ASSLAGGNYGYT
TRBV15,TRBJ2-7,-,ATSIDRISYEQY
TRBV5-6,TRBJ1-3,-,ASSPAGRGNTIY
TRBV19,TRBJ1-1,-,ASRPHLPTGGGMNTEAF
TRBV10-2,TRBJ2-7,-,ASSEAGTPYEQY
TRBV4-3,TRBJ1-2,-,ASSQDRGTYGYT
TRBV11-3,TRBJ1-1,-,ASSPPGPGNTEAF
TRBV18,TRBJ2-1,-,ASSPRDSTYNEQF
TRBV28,TRBJ1-5,-,ASSLTGQLSNQPQH
TRBV5-5,TRBJ2-7,few,ASTGYEQY
TRBV5-5,TRBJ2-1,-,ASSNLPGQADNEQF
TRBV4-3,TRBJ1-2,-,ASSQGGQGFTRVHT
TRBV2,TRBJ1-2,-,ASSSRDRGSNGYT
TRBV5-8,TRBJ1-4,few,ASSLGYGGTNEKLF
TRBV28,TRBJ1-2,-,ASRQGRAYYGYT
TRBV7-2,TRBJ2-3,-,ASSLVTGGADTQY
TRBV19,TRBJ1-2,-,ASSILLGTDNYGYT
TRBV9,TRBJ2-3,-,ASSLVDAGGPDTQY
TRBV4-1,TRBJ1-5,once,ASSHVRDTVGRDQPQH
TRBV18,TRBJ1-5,-,ASSPLGGGSLSNQPQH
TRBV7-3,TRBJ1-1,-,ASSPARSATGTEAF
TRBV30,TRBJ1-3,-,AWSVQQNSGNTIY
TRBV7-2,TRBJ1-3,-,ASSLGWGRTGSGNTIY
TRBV5-8,TRBJ2-5,-,ASSYPSETQY
TRBV6-5,TRBJ2-7,-,ASSPGQGAYEQY